This TCR beta chain was sequenced during a study of regulatory T cells in long-lasting Graves disease. The V end lost 7 bases, the J end lost 4 bases, and 8 bases lay between the germline ends. Germline V gene sequence: CDR1 SGHTA, CDR2 FQGNSA. The CDR3 has 12 amino acids. General study results and limits: Only peripheral blood was studied, not thyroid tissue.

The sample holds a few counts of this clonotype. Antigen unknown. Time point defined: newly diagnosed GD, antithyroid drugs for less than 3 months. Extracted PBMC RNA gave rise to the TCR library. Collection of peripheral blood (approximately 9 milliliters) was done using EDTA tubes. Arm-PCR of CDR3 regions and iRepertoire HTBI primers were the basis on which TCR beta libraries were built. TCRdb re-called the multiplex PCR reads with MiXCR, one entry per CDR3 protein. The sample lists about 430,000 distinct CDR3 sequences, approximately 15% occurring once. These data were also filed under a second study, of T cells in Graves' hyperthyroidism and ophthalmopathy. That source reports: Uncontrolled infection, other autoimmune disease, pregnancy or lactation led to exclusion. Most thyroid clonotypes with frequency above 0.001 were detected in blood.

This chain uses TRBV7-2 with TRBJ1-5; no firm D call. This receptor was obtained from a woman between 40 and 55 years old with Graves disease. The source was peripheral blood mononuclear cells (PBMCs), collected at new diagnosis, from a patient treated with antithyroid drugs. This chain's CDR3 is CASTQQNQPQHF. CDR3 DNA: TGTGCCAGCACCCAACAGAATCAGCCCCAGCATTTT.